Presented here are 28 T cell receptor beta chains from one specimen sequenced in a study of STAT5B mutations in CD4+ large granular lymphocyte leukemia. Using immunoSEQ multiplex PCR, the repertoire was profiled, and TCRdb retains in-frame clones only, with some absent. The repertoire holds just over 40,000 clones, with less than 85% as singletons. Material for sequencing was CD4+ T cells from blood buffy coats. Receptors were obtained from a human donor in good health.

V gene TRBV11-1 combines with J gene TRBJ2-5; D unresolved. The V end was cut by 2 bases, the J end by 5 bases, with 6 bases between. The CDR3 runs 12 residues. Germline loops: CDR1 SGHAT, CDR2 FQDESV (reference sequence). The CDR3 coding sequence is TGTGCCAGCAGCTTATTCGGCGAGACCCAGTACTTC. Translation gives CASSLFGETQYF.

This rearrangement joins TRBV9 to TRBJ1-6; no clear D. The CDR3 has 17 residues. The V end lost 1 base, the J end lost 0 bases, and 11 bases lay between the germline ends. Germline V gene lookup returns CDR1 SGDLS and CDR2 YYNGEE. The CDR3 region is CASSVLPGSSYNSPLHF. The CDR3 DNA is TGTGCCAGCAGCGTATTGCCGGGTAGCTCCTATAATTCACCCCTCCACTTT.

Here the CDR3 DNA reads TGTGCCAGCAGCTTAGGGGGACGGTCCGAAGAGACCCAGTACTTC. Residues: CASSLGGRSEETQYF. The rearrangement joins TRBV7-9 to TRBJ2-5, with D perhaps TRBD1 or TRBD2 (5 bases each). Germline-derived CDR1 and CDR2 are SEHNR and FQNEAQ (reference sequence). The CDR3 spans 15 residues. Deletions cut 1 base from V and 3 bases from J, with 12 bases between.

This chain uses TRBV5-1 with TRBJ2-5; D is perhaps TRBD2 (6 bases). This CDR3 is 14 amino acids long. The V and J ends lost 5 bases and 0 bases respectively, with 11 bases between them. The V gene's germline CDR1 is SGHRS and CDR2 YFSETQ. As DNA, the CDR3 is TGCGCCAGCAGGACGACTAGTGACCAAGAGACCCAGTACTTC. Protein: CASRTTSDQETQYF.

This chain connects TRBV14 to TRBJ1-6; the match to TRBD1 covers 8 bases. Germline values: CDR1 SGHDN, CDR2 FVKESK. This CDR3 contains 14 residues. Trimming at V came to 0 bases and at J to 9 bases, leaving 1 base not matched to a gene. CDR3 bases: TGTGCCAGCAGCCAAGAGACAGGGGCTTCACCCCTCCACTTT. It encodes CASSQETGASPLHF.

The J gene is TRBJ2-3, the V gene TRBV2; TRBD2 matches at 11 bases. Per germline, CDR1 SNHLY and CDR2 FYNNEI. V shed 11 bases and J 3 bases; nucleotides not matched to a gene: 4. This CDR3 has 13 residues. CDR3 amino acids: CAAVAGGTDTQYF. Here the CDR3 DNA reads TGTGCCGCGGTAGCGGGGGGGACAGATACGCAGTATTTT.

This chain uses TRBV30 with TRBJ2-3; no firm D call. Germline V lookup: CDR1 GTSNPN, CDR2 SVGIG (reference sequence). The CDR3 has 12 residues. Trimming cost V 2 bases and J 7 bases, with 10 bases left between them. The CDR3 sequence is CAWSLTRHTQYF. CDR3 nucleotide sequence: TGTGCCTGGAGTCTGACACGGCATACGCAGTATTTT. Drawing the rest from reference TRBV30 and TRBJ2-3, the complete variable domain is SQTIHQWPATLVQPVGSPLSLECTVEGTSNPNLYWYRQAAGRGLQLLFYSVGIGQISSEVPQNLSASRPQDRQFILSSKKLLLSDSGFYLCAWSLTRHTQYFGPGTRLTVL.

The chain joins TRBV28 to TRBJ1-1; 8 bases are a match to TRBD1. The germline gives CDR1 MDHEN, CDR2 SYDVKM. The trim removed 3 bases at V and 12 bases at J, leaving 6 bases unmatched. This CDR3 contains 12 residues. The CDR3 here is CASSFTGGRSFF. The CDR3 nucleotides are TGTGCCAGCAGTTTTACAGGGGGTAGGTCTTTCTTT.

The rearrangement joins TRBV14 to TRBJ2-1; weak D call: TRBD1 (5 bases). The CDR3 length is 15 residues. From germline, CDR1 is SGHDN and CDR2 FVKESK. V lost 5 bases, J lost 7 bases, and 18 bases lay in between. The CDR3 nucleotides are TGTGCCAGCAGCGGAAAGGTAGGGGTGAGAAATGAGCAGTTCTTC. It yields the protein CASSGKVGVRNEQFF.

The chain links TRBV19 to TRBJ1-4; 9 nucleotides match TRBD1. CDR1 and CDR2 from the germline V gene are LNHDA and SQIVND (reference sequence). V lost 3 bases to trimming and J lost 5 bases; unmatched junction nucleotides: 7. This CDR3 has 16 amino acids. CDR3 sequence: CASSIGDRGINEKLFF. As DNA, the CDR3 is TGTGCCAGTAGTATCGGCGACAGGGGGATCAATGAAAAACTGTTTTTT.

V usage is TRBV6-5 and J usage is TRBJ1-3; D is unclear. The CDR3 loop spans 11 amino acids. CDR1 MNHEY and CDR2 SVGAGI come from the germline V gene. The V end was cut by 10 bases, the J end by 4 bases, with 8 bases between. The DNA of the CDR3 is TGTGCCATCGGAAACGGAAACACCATATATTTT. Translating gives CAIGNGNTIYF.

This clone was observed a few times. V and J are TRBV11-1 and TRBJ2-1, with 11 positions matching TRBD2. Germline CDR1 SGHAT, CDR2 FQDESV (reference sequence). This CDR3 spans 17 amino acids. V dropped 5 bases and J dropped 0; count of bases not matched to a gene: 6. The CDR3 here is CASSLRGTSGSYNEQFF. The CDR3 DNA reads TGTGCCAGCAGCCTACGCGGGACTAGCGGCTCCTACAATGAGCAGTTCTTC.

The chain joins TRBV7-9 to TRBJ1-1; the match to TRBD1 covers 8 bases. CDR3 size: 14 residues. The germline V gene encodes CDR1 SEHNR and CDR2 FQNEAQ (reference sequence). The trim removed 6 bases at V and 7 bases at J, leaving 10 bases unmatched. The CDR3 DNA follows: TGTGCCAGCAGACCGCAGGGGGCCTTGGGTGAAGCTTTCTTT. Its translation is CASRPQGALGEAFF.

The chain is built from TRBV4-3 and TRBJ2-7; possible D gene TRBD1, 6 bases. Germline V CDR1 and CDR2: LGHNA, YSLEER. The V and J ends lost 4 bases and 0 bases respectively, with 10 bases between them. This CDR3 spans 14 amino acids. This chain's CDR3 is CASSRTVSSYEQYF. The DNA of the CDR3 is TGCGCCAGCAGCCGGACAGTGAGCTCCTACGAGCAGTACTTC.

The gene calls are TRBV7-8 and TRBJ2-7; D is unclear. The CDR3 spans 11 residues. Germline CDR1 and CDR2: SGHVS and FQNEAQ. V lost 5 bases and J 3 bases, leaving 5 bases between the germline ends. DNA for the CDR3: TGTGCCAGCAGCACAAACTACGAGCAGTACTTC. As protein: CASSTNYEQYF. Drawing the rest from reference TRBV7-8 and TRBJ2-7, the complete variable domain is GAGVSQSPRYKVAKRGQDVALRCDPISGHVSLFWYQQALGQGPEFLTYFQNEAQLDKSGLPSDRFFAERPEGSVSTLKIQRTQQEDSAVYLCASSTNYEQYFGPGTRLTVT.

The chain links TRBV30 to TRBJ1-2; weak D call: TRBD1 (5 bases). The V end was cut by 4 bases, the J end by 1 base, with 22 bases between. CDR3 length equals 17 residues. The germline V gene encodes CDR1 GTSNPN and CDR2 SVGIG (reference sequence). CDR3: CAWTQGWVSKNNYGYTF. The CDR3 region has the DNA TGTGCCTGGACGCAGGGTTGGGTTTCGAAAAATAACTATGGCTACACCTTC.

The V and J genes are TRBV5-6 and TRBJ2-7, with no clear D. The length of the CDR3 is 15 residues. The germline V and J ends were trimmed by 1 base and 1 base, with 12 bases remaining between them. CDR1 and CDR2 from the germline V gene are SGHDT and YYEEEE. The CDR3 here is CASSLFGGRSYEQYF. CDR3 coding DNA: TGTGCCAGCAGCTTGTTTGGCGGTCGATCCTACGAGCAGTACTTC.

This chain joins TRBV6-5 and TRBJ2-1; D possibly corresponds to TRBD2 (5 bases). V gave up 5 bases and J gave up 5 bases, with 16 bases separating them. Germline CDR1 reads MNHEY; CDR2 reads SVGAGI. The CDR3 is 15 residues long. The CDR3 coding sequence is TGTGCCAGCAGTGGAGGTGCCCTTTACAACAATGAGCAGTTCTTC. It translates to CASSGGALYNNEQFF.

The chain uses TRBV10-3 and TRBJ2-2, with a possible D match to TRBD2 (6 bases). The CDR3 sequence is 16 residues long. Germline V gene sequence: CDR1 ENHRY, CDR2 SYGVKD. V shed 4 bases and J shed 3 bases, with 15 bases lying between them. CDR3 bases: TGTGCCATCAGTGCGCGCGGGATAGGGGACACCGGGGAGCTGTTTTTT. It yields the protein CAISARGIGDTGELFF.

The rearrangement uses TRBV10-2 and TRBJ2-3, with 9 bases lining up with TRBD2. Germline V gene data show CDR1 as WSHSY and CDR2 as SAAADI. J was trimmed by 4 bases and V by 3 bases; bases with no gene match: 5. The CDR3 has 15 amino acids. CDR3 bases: TGCGCCAGCAGTGAAGGCGGGAGGGCCGCAGATACGCAGTATTTT. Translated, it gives CASSEGGRAADTQYF.

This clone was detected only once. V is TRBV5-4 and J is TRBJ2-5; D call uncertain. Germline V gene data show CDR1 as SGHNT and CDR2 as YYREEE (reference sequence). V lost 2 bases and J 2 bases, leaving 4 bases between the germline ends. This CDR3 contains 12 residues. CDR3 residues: CASSFQQETQYF. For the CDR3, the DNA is TGTGCCAGCAGCTTCCAACAAGAGACCCAGTACTTC.

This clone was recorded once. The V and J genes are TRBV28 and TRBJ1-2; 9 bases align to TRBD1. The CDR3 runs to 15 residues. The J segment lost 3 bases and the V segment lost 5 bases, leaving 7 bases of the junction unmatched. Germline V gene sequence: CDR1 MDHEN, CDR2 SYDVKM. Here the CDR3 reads CASSQTGGADYGYTF. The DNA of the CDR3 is TGTGCCAGCAGTCAAACAGGGGGCGCGGACTATGGCTACACCTTC.

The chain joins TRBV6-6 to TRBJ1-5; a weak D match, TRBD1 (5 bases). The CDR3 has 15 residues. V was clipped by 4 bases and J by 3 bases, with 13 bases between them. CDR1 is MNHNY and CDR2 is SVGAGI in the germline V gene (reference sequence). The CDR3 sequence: CASSSPGGANQPQHF. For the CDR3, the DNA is TGTGCCAGCAGTTCACCGGGGGGTGCCAATCAGCCCCAGCATTTT.

In nucleotides, the CDR3 is TGTGCCAGCAGTTCCCTCCAGGTAATTCCTGGCTACACCTTC. Translated: CASSSLQVIPGYTF. The chain carries TRBV28 and TRBJ1-2, with D uncertain. This CDR3 has 14 amino acids. With 4 bases removed from V and 7 bases from J, the gap between germline ends came to 16 bases. The V gene's germline CDR1 is MDHEN and CDR2 SYDVKM.

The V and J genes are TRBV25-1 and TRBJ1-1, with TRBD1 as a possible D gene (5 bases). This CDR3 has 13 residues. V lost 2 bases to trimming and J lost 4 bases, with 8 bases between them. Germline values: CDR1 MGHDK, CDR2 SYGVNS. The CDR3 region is CASSEGDSTEAFF. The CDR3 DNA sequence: TGTGCCAGCAGTGAAGGAGACAGCACTGAAGCTTTCTTT.

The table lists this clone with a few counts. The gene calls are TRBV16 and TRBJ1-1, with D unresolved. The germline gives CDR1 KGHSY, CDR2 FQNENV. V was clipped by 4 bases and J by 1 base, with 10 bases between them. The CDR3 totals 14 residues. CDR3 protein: CASSPSPANTEAFF. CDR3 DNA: TGTGCCAGCAGCCCCTCCCCGGCGAACACTGAAGCTTTCTTT.

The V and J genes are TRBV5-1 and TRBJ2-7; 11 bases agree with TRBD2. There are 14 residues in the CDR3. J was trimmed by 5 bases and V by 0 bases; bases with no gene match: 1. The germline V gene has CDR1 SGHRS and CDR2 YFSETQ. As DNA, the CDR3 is TGCGCCAGCAGCTTGGTTAGCGGGGGGGACGAGCAGTACTTC. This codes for CASSLVSGGDEQYF.

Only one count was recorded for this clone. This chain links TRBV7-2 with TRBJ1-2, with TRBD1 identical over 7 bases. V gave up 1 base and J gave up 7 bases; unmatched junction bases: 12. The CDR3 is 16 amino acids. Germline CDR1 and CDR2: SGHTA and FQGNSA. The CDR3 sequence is CASSLEVGRGAGGYTF. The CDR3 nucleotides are TGTGCCAGCAGCTTAGAGGTCGGCAGGGGGGCGGGTGGCTACACCTTC. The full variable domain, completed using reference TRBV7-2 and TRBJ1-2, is GAGVSQSPSNKVTEKGKDVELRCDPISGHTALYWYRQSLGQGLEFLIYFQGNSAPDKSGLPSDRFSAERTGGSVSTLTIQRTQQEDSAVYLCASSLEVGRGAGGYTFGSGTRLTVV.